This T cell receptor (beta chain) is from a study of OX40 agonist ivuxolimab in advanced cancers. Study in general: Patients took ivuxolimab, an agonistic anti-OX40 (CD134) antibody. Dose-escalation patients suffered from hepatocellular carcinoma, melanoma, renal cell or head and neck cancer. A history of anti-PD-1, anti-PD-L1 or anti-CTLA-4 therapy was acceptable, and over 35% had some. Whole-study findings and limits: Clones of CD4+ and CD8+ blood T cells grew by week 6 at doses of 0.1 to 3.0 mg/kg.

Notes on this clone: Antigen specificity is unknown.

Sequencing was performed with immunoSEQ multiplex PCR; in TCRdb, only in-frame clones are kept and a portion is missing. The profile covers approximately 76,000 clones, with 85% to 90% appearing a single time and approximately 0.86% taken by the ten largest. The ends lost 5 bases at V and 6 bases at J; junction bases unmatched: 6. This CDR3 spans 14 amino acids. The V gene's germline CDR1 is LNHDA and CDR2 SQIVND (reference sequence). J is TRBJ1-1 and V is TRBV19; 10 nucleotides align to TRBD1. This receptor was taken from an adult with an advanced solid tumor such as melanoma, head and neck, liver or kidney cancer. The sequencing here drew on CD4+ or CD8+ T cells sorted from blood, taken in a trial of the OX40 agonist ivuxolimab. The CDR3 DNA reads TGTGCCAGTAGTCGGACAGGGGGAGGAGCTGAAGCTTTCTTT. Its protein product is CASSRTGGGAEAFF.